A selection of T cell receptor beta chains follows, all from one sample in a study of shared clonotypes between healthy human individuals. Sequenced by immunoSEQ multiplex PCR; TCRdb stores in-frame clones only, minus some. This table holds some 1,100,000 clones, about 84% found once. The sample was memory CD4+ T cells from PBMCs. The receptors originated from a man aged 18 to 35 in good health. Some clones in this sample may be carry-over from other donors' samples. The CDR3 runs from the conserved cysteine through the conserved F or W. The order of the fields is clone size, V gene, J gene, D gene, CDR3 DNA, CDR3 protein. D genes are given only for firm matches. Clone size, where shown, is once, few, many, or a class for clones that have expanded.

abundance: -; v_gene: TRBV2; j_gene: TRBJ1-2; d_gene: TRBD1; CDR3nt: TGTGCCAGCAGTGAAGATTTACAGGGGGCGCTTGGCTACACCTTC; CDR3aa: CASSEDLQGALGYTF
abundance: -; v_gene: TRBV4-1; j_gene: TRBJ1-4; d_gene: -; CDR3nt: TGCGCCAGCAGCCAAGAGGGGGCAGGGAGTTATGAAAAACTGTTTTTT; CDR3aa: CASSQEGAGSYEKLFF
abundance: -; v_gene: TRBV4-1; j_gene: TRBJ2-2; d_gene: -; CDR3nt: TGCGCCAGCAGCCAAGATCACGGACCAATATACCCGGAGGCCGGGGAGCTGTTTTTT; CDR3aa: CASSQDHGPIYPEAGELFF
abundance: -; v_gene: TRBV18; j_gene: TRBJ2-1; d_gene: -; CDR3nt: TGTGCCAGCTCACCACCGTCCGGGAATGAGCAGTTCTTC; CDR3aa: CASSPPSGNEQFF
abundance: -; v_gene: TRBV28; j_gene: TRBJ2-7; d_gene: -; CDR3nt: TGTGCCAGCAAGGCCACGGGATTCTACGAGCAGTACTTC; CDR3aa: CASKATGFYEQYF
abundance: -; v_gene: TRBV4-1; j_gene: TRBJ1-4; d_gene: -; CDR3nt: TGCGCCAGCAGCCAAGGGGTCGGGAGGGCTGCCCGGGGTGAAAAACTGTTTTTT; CDR3aa: CASSQGVGRAARGEKLFF
abundance: -; v_gene: TRBV6-6; j_gene: TRBJ1-5; d_gene: -; CDR3nt: TGTGCCAGCAGTTCCGAAATTGTTCTCCAGCCCCAGCATTTT; CDR3aa: CASSSEIVLQPQHF
abundance: many; v_gene: TRBV15; j_gene: TRBJ1-5; d_gene: TRBD1; CDR3nt: TGTGCCACCAGCAGGGACACAGGGGCTCATCAGCCCCAGCATTTT; CDR3aa: CATSRDTGAHQPQHF
abundance: -; v_gene: TRBV18; j_gene: TRBJ1-2; d_gene: TRBD1; CDR3nt: TGTGCCAGCTCACCACCGGGACAGGGGGCTGTTGGCTACACCTTC; CDR3aa: CASSPPGQGAVGYTF
abundance: once; v_gene: TRBV6-6; j_gene: TRBJ2-1; d_gene: TRBD2; CDR3nt: TGTGCCAGCAGGGGGACTAGCGAGAATGAGCAGTTCTTC; CDR3aa: CASRGTSENEQFF
abundance: -; v_gene: TRBV4-2; j_gene: TRBJ2-2; d_gene: -; CDR3nt: TGTGCCAGCAGCCAAGTCTCTAGCGCAGCCCCCGGGGAGCTGTTTTTT; CDR3aa: CASSQVSSAAPGELFF
abundance: -; v_gene: TRBV6-1; j_gene: TRBJ2-7; d_gene: -; CDR3nt: TGTGCCAGCAGTGAATTCAGGCTTCTCTACGAGCAGTACTTC; CDR3aa: CASSEFRLLYEQYF
abundance: -; v_gene: TRBV18; j_gene: TRBJ2-5; d_gene: -; CDR3nt: TGTGCCAGCTCCCAGGGGTACGGGGAGACCCAGTACTTC; CDR3aa: CASSQGYGETQYF
abundance: -; v_gene: TRBV4-1; j_gene: TRBJ2-6; d_gene: -; CDR3nt: TGCGCCAGCAGCCAAGGGGCTGGGGCCAACGTCCTGACTTTC; CDR3aa: CASSQGAGANVLTF
abundance: -; v_gene: TRBV28; j_gene: TRBJ1-5; d_gene: -; CDR3nt: TGTGCCAGCAGCCCATCTGCCCGGGGCTGGGGTCAGCCCCAGCATTTT; CDR3aa: CASSPSARGWGQPQHF
abundance: -; v_gene: TRBV7-8; j_gene: TRBJ2-7; d_gene: -; CDR3nt: TGTGCCAGCAGCTTGGAAGCGGGACACCACTACGAGCAGTACTTC; CDR3aa: CASSLEAGHHYEQYF
abundance: once; v_gene: TRBV19; j_gene: TRBJ1-1; d_gene: -; CDR3nt: TGTGCCAGTAGTAAACAGGGATACACTGAAGCTTTCTTT; CDR3aa: CASSKQGYTEAFF
abundance: -; v_gene: TRBV5-1; j_gene: TRBJ2-2; d_gene: TRBD2; CDR3nt: TGCGCCAGCAGCCTAGCGGGGGTCGACACCGGGGAGCTGTTTTTT; CDR3aa: CASSLAGVDTGELFF